This TCR beta chain was obtained from a study of blood T cell repertoires in COVID-19. About the study: Collection of acute and convalescent COVID-19 samples took place in the United States, Italy and Spain. T cells, B-cell-depleted T cells, or PBMCs provided the cDNA or gDNA that served as material.

Original handling: Reference gene primer amplification in the assay estimated nucleated cell counts. Sequencing was performed with immunoSEQ multiplex PCR; in TCRdb, only in-frame clones are kept and a portion is missing. V and J calls and clone size follow that table, whereas D and trimming were derived from the DNA. This sample has roughly 73,000 clones; around 87% occur once, and the top ten carry around 30%. Material for sequencing was peripheral blood. The clonotype comes from a woman of 80 years or more with active or convalescent COVID-19.

CDR3 amino acids: CASSQESEARGIPDEQFF. The CDR3 nucleotides read TGCGCCAGCAGCCAAGAGTCGGAAGCCAGGGGAATACCCGATGAGCAGTTCTTC. This chain connects TRBV4-3 to TRBJ2-1; the D gene is possibly TRBD1 (6 bases). The ends were cut back, 0 bases at V and 8 bases at J, with 23 bases in the middle. The germline V gene has CDR1 LGHNA and CDR2 YSLEER. CDR3 length: 18 residues.